This T cell receptor (beta chain) was sequenced for a study of blood T cell repertoires in COVID-19. TCRdb's copy holds only in-frame clones and misses some; the assay was immunoSEQ multiplex PCR. The data contain 250,000 to 350,000 clones, approximately 89% of them singletons. This clonotype originated in a woman aged 55-70 years with acute or convalescent COVID-19. The specimen was peripheral blood.

The chain's CDR3 is CASSPGTIGEQYF. CDR3 sequence (DNA): TGTGCCAGCTCACCCGGGACTATCGGCGAGCAGTACTTC. The chain recombines TRBV18 with TRBJ2-7, with 7 bases lining up with TRBD2. This CDR3 has 13 amino acids. The germline V gene encodes CDR1 KGHSH and CDR2 LQKENI. V gave up 3 bases and J gave up 6 bases; unmatched junction bases: 5.